One sample yielded the 19 T cell receptor beta chains listed below, sequenced in a study of molecular identifiers for immune sequencing clone quantification. TCRdb reprocessed the PCR reads with MiXCR, giving one entry per CDR3 protein. The sample has approximately 12,000 distinct CDR3 sequences, 15% to 20% seen once. Sequenced: naive CD8+ T cells from blood, with Jurkat cell RNA spiked in. Specified subset: FACS-sorted CD8+CD4-CCR7+CD45RA+ naive T cells. The receptor set was obtained from a human donor in good health. Some libraries in this study had Jurkat cell RNA spiked in.

Many counts were recorded for this clonotype. This chain joins TRBV11-2 and TRBJ2-3; 7 positions agree with TRBD2. The junction had 15 bases not matched to a gene; V was cut back by 6 bases and J by 6 bases. The CDR3 is made up of 16 amino acids. The germline gives CDR1 SGHAT, CDR2 FQNNGV. The CDR3 sequence: CASSYPQGGPGDTQYF. The CDR3 DNA reads as TGTGCCAGCAGTTACCCCCAGGGAGGGCCCGGCGATACGCAGTATTTT.

This clonotype showed up many times. The chain couples TRBV7-3 to TRBJ2-1; 8 nucleotides line up with TRBD1. CDR3 length: 18 residues. Germline CDR1 and CDR2: SGHTA and FQGTGA. V gave up 0 bases and J gave up 0 bases; unmatched junction bases: 7. As DNA, the CDR3 is TGTGCCAGCAGCTTAACGGCAGGGGGCTTCAGCTCCTACAATGAGCAGTTCTTC. This sequence encodes CASSLTAGGFSSYNEQFF.

This clonotype was recorded at least ten times. The rearrangement links TRBV28 to TRBJ2-7; 12 bases map to TRBD2. The germline CDR1 and CDR2 sequences are MDHEN and SYDVKM. The CDR3 consists of 15 residues. After removal of 4 bases from V and 8 bases from J, the junction contained 9 bases not matched to a gene. The CDR3 sequence: CASSSRLAGEDKQYF. The DNA of the CDR3 is TGTGCCAGCAGTTCCCGACTAGCGGGAGAAGACAAGCAGTACTTC. The variable domain in full, with the rest retrieved from reference TRBV28 and TRBJ2-7, is DVKVTQSSRYLVKRTGEKVFLECVQDMDHENMFWYRQDPGLGLRLIYFSYDVKMKEKGDIPEGYSVSREKKERFSLILESASTNQTSMYLCASSSRLAGEDKQYFGPGTRLTVT.

By proportion, this clonotype is medium-sized. The chain couples TRBV7-6 to TRBJ2-3, with a possible D match to TRBD2 (6 bases). This CDR3 has 15 residues. V gave up 2 bases and J gave up 3 bases, with 12 bases separating them. The germline CDR1 and CDR2 sequences are SGHVS and FNYEAQ. The CDR3 DNA reads TGTGCCAGCAGCTTATCCGGGGGTCCTACAGATACGCAGTATTTT. This codes for CASSLSGGPTDTQYF.

V is TRBV7-9 and J is TRBJ1-3; weak D call: TRBD1 (5 bases). Germline values: CDR1 SEHNR, CDR2 FQNEAQ (reference sequence). The CDR3 is 14 amino acids. The germline V and J ends were trimmed by 5 bases and 2 bases, with 10 bases remaining between them. CDR3 in DNA: TGTGCCAGCAGCCACGGGGCAACTGGAAACACCATATATTTT. Translating it yields CASSHGATGNTIYF.

To note about this clonotype: A read error may explain this, as a much larger clone is one base away. CDR3 protein: CASSTASTDTQYF. The CDR3 nucleotides read TGTGCCAGCTCGACCGCTAGCACAGATACGCAGTATTTT. The chain recombines TRBV28 with TRBJ2-3; D gene unclear. V was trimmed by 8 bases and J by 0 bases, leaving 9 bases between them. CDR1 is MDHEN, CDR2 SYDVKM, per germline. This CDR3 is 13 amino acids long.

For this clonotype: A read error is possible here, since a much larger clone lies one base away. V usage is TRBV4-1 and J usage is TRBJ2-7; 7 nucleotides match TRBD1. The germline CDR1 and CDR2 sequences are MGHRA and YSYEKL. The CDR3 runs 13 residues. The CDR3 region has the DNA TGCGCCAGCAGCCACGGGACAGCCTACGAGCGGTACTTC. This encodes CASSHGTAYERYF.

Within the sample, this clonotype is medium-sized. This chain links TRBV20-1 with TRBJ1-5, with 8 bases lining up with TRBD1. Unmatched junction bases numbered 11, after V lost 0 bases and J lost 7 bases. Germline V CDR1 and CDR2: DFQATT, SNEGSKA (reference sequence). CDR3 length: 16 amino acids. The CDR3 spells CSARDIFDRGGQPQHF. The CDR3 DNA sequence: TGCAGTGCTAGAGATATCTTCGACAGGGGCGGCCAGCCCCAGCATTTT.

The gene calls are TRBV4-1 and TRBJ2-1, with TRBD1 as a possible D gene (8 bases). The CDR3 is 15 residues long. The V gene lost 4 bases and the J gene lost 7 bases, with 17 bases spanning the gap. Looked up from germline, CDR1 is MGHRA and CDR2 is YSYEKL. CDR3 nucleotide sequence: TGCGCCAGCAGCCGAAGGACAGGGAGGGGGAATGAGCAGTTCTTC. Encoded protein: CASSRRTGRGNEQFF.

J is TRBJ2-3 and V is TRBV24-1, with unresolved D. Trimming took 4 bases from V and 10 from J, leaving 8 bases between them. The germline V gene has CDR1 KGHDR and CDR2 SFDVKD. The CDR3 has 11 residues. The CDR3 protein is CATSDLIAQYF. In DNA form, the CDR3 reads TGTGCCACCAGTGACCTGATAGCGCAGTATTTT.

This clonotype was detected ten times or more. The chain joins TRBV6-1 to TRBJ2-3; D perhaps matches TRBD2 (6 bases). The CDR3 consists of 13 residues. CDR1 and CDR2 (germline): MNHNS, SASEGT. V lost 11 bases and J lost 6, with 18 bases in between. CDR3 sequence: CAGTGGYLDTQYF. The CDR3 bases are TGTGCCGGGACCGGAGGGTACCTTGATACGCAGTATTTT.

This clonotype was seen many times. The CDR3 coding sequence is TGTGCCAGCAACTCTCCTAGGGGGCGCCCCGGGGAGCTGTTTTTT. Protein product: CASNSPRGRPGELFF. The chain employs TRBV3-1 and TRBJ2-2; 7 positions agree with TRBD1. The CDR3 length is 15 residues. Germline values: CDR1 LGHDT, CDR2 YNNKEL (reference sequence). J gave up 6 bases and V 7 bases, and 11 bases lay outside the gene matches.

For this clonotype: This may arise from a read error, as a much more abundant clone is one base away. This chain joins TRBV5-6 and TRBJ2-1, with 7 nucleotides matching TRBD2. In germline, CDR1 is SGHDT, CDR2 YYEEEE. The CDR3 is 16 amino acids. V was pared by 4 bases and J by 5 bases, with 12 bases of the junction left unmatched. The DNA of the CDR3 is TGTGCCAGCAGCCCGGCGGGCGGGAGAAGGGACAATGAGCAGTTCTTC. Encoded protein: CASSPAGGRRDNEQFF.

The sample holds a few counts of this clonotype. The chain has TRBV10-3 and TRBJ1-2, with 7 bases that match TRBD1. The germline V gene encodes CDR1 ENHRY and CDR2 SYGVKD. V was clipped by 5 bases and J by 0 bases; unmatched bases: 12. This CDR3 has 17 residues. For the CDR3, the DNA is TGTGCCATCAGTAGAACTGACAGGGACCCTTCTAACTATGGCTACACCTTC. Translating it yields CAISRTDRDPSNYGYTF.

This clonotype was picked up many times. J is TRBJ1-1 and V is TRBV4-1; D is possibly TRBD1 (6 bases). Germline assignment: CDR1 MGHRA and CDR2 YSYEKL. The CDR3 covers 14 residues. V shed 0 bases and J shed 5 bases, with 10 bases lying between them. The chain's CDR3 is CASSQEGGGTEAFF. Written as DNA, the CDR3 is TGCGCCAGCAGCCAAGAAGGGGGGGGGACTGAAGCTTTCTTT.

As concerns this clonotype: With a much larger clone just one base away, this may be a read error. In DNA, the CDR3 is TGTGCCAGCAGTCCGGCCCAACCGGGGGCTGGCGAGCAGTACTTC. Encoded protein: CASSPAQPGAGEQYF. The J gene is TRBJ2-7, the V gene TRBV6-2 or TRBV6-3; TRBD1 or TRBD2 may be the D gene (6 bases each). Germline CDR1 reads MNHEY; CDR2 reads SVGEGT. CDR3 length equals 15 residues. The ends were cut back, 5 bases at V and 6 bases at J, with 20 bases in the middle.

This clonotype is medium-sized. The chain is built from TRBV20-1 and TRBJ2-2; D uncertain. Trimming took 4 bases from V and 6 from J, leaving 12 bases between them. The CDR3 loop spans 13 amino acids. In germline, CDR1 is DFQATT, CDR2 SNEGSKA (reference sequence). CDR3 sequence: CSATGPSPGELFF. CDR3 bases: TGCAGTGCTACCGGGCCGTCACCCGGGGAGCTGTTTTTT.

This clonotype is judged medium-sized. The gene calls are TRBV29-1 and TRBJ2-1, with D possibly matching TRBD2 (5 bases). The germline V gene encodes CDR1 SQVTM and CDR2 ANQGSEA. The CDR3 runs 15 residues. The V and J ends lost 3 bases and 9 bases respectively, with 21 bases between them. The CDR3 loop is CSVESGLVGPGEQFF. CDR3 bases: TGCAGCGTTGAGTCTGGACTCGTAGGTCCAGGTGAGCAGTTCTTC.

This clonotype was detected many times. This rearrangement joins TRBV10-1 to TRBJ2-6, with D perhaps matching TRBD1 or TRBD2 (5 bases each). The CDR3 has 16 residues. V was clipped by 5 bases and J by 1 base, with 12 bases between them. CDR1 is WNHNN and CDR2 is SYGVQD in the germline V gene (reference sequence). As DNA, the CDR3 is TGCGCCAGCAGTCCCGGGACGTTTTCTGGGGCCAACGTCCTGACTTTC. Its translation is CASSPGTFSGANVLTF.